The T cell receptor (beta chain) under discussion was sequenced for a study of CD8 T cells in Susac syndrome (dated by TCRdb to the late 2010s). For the wider study: Among the sequenced Susac syndrome patients, roughly six had clinically active disease and fewer than 10 were in clinical remission. At blood withdrawal, Susac syndrome patients were therapy-naive, treated with corticosteroids (with IVIg additionally given to some), or treated with IVIg alone. Repertoire sequencing was used to test whether CD8+ T cell activation and differentiation in Susac syndrome was antigen driven. Findings and caveats that apply to the study as a whole: In patients with Susac syndrome, the CD4+ T cell repertoire showed no detectable clonal expansion. The TCR sequencing and HLA analysis was acknowledged to have included a relatively small number of individuals.

High-throughput TCR beta sequencing profiled peripheral blood CD8+ and CD4+ T cells from healthy donors, Susac syndrome patients and multiple sclerosis patients. Recently defined diagnostic criteria for definite or probable disease were met by the Susac syndrome patients. Bulk CD8+ and CD4+ T cells were purified magnetically by negative isolation, whereas CD8+ TEMRA cells were enriched by FACS. Blood was collected in EDTA tubes and processed within 24 hours, with PBMCs isolated through density gradient centrifugation. PBMCs intended for TCR sequencing were frozen in liquid nitrogen and were later thawed in a 37 degrees C water bath. The sorted or isolated CD4+, CD8+ and CD8+ TEMRA cells reached a purity of at least 90%. The germline V end is reduced by 5 bases and the J end by 2 bases; junction bases left unmatched: 7. CDR3 length: 18 amino acids, cysteine to phenylalanine. Only CDR3 DNA is held: 54 bases, read in frame from base 1.

Details on this clonotype: Its antigen has not been determined. Per-base quality was not reported, and no clone a single base away is much larger than it.

RNA was extracted with the RNeasy kit and roughly 0.45 to 1 ug was reverse transcribed using random hexamers. The immunoSEQ multiplex PCR assay, covering 54 Vbeta and 13 Jbeta segments, was used to amplify TCR beta CDR3 regions. PCR amplification bias was corrected by using a synthetic template baseline for primer optimization and computational correction. As for how the authors treated the data: Reads were assigned to V, D and J genes according to IMGT and analyzed in immunoSEQ Analyzer, with only productive sequences retained. Clonality was calculated as one minus the Shannon entropy normalized by log2 of the number of productive unique sequences. For each patient and control, public and private clones were evaluated within the 100 most prevalent clones. Susac-specific clones were defined as absent from healthy and MS cohorts, roughly 1,100 published viral clones and other ImmuneACCESS disease sequences. TCRdb handled the public reads itself, with Q25 trimming in fastp and clone calling in MiXCR, and kept productive beta chains. Each CDR3 protein appears once, grouped with its most common genes and DNA. The V and J calls were determined by TCRdb, not by the authors. Present in this sample are about 180,000 distinct CDR3 sequences, roughly 95% of which were seen just once. The ten most abundant clones make up 0.095% to 0.15% of the sample.

The source is a human donor with Susac syndrome. The source material was CD4+ T cells from PBMCs. The receptor chain draws on TRBV12-3 or TRBV12-4 and TRBJ2-6, and 12 junctional nucleotides match TRBD1. The CDR3 corresponds to CASSTGTGGGTGANVLTF. The DNA sequence is as follows: TGTGCCAGCAGTACCGGGACAGGGGGCGGGACTGGGGCCAACGTCCTGACTTTC.